What follows are 25 T cell receptor beta chains derived from one specimen sequenced in a study of regulatory T cells in long-lasting Graves disease. To make TCR beta libraries, researchers used iRepertoire HTBI primers and Arm-PCR of CDR3 regions. Each CDR3 protein is one row after TCRdb ran MiXCR on the multiplex PCR reads. The sample lists some 320,000 distinct CDR3 sequences, 15% to 20% occurring once. Indicated time point: newly diagnosed GD, antithyroid drugs for less than 3 months. PBMCs provided the RNA from which the TCR library was made. The input for sequencing was peripheral blood mononuclear cells (PBMCs), taken at new diagnosis, from a patient treated with antithyroid drugs. The receptors were sampled from a female donor with Graves disease.

As to this clonotype: This could be a read error, since a much larger clone is one nucleotide away. This chain uses TRBV28 with TRBJ2-7; 12 bases agree with TRBD2. Germline V gene data show CDR1 as MDHEN and CDR2 as SYDVKM. J gave up 5 bases and V 7 bases, and 18 bases lay outside the gene matches. The length of the CDR3 is 18 residues. CDR3 sequence reads: CASTPAGASGRVGNEQYF. The CDR3 DNA sequence: TGTGCCAGCACCCCAGCTGGGGCTAGCGGGAGGGTCGGCAACGAGCAGTACTTC.

A word on this clonotype: A much larger clonotype is one base distant, so this may be a read error. The gene calls are TRBV20-1 and TRBJ2-3; D perhaps matches TRBD2 (6 bases). This CDR3 region has 16 residues. From germline, CDR1 is DFQATT and CDR2 SNEGSKA (reference sequence). Trimming removed 1 base at V and 2 bases at J, with 16 bases between. CDR3 protein: CSARGPGTYNTDTQYF. The CDR3 region has the DNA TGCAGTGCTAGAGGCCCCGGGACTTACAACACAGATACGCAGTATTTT.

Ten or more counts support this clonotype. CDR3 bases: TGCAGTGCTATGAATCCCCAGGGGGGATTTGAAAAACTGTTTTTT. As protein: CSAMNPQGGFEKLFF. This chain connects TRBV20-1 to TRBJ1-4; 7 bases are a match to TRBD1. V was pared by 4 bases and J by 7 bases, with 12 bases of the junction left unmatched. The CDR3 loop spans 15 amino acids. Germline CDR1 is DFQATT and CDR2 is SNEGSKA (reference sequence).

There are a few counts of this clonotype. The gene calls are TRBV6-7 and TRBJ1-2; a weak D match, TRBD1 (5 bases). TRBV6-7 carries the ORF label, with uncertain function. The CDR3 runs to 14 residues. The V end was cut by 7 bases, the J end by 8 bases, with 20 bases between. CDR3 loop: CASTTRGRDYGYTF. The CDR3, as DNA: TGTGCCAGCACCACACGGGGCAGGGATTACGGCTACACCTTC.

CDR3 region: CASSYYHGHLNYGYTF. The CDR3 DNA reads as TGTGCCAGCAGTTATTACCACGGACATCTAAACTATGGCTACACCTTC. V and J are TRBV6-5 and TRBJ1-2; possible D gene TRBD1, 5 bases. Deletions cut 3 bases from V and 2 bases from J, with 16 bases between. The CDR3 covers 16 residues. Germline-derived CDR1 and CDR2 are MNHEY and SVGAGI.

The chain recombines TRBV20-1 with TRBJ2-1, with a tentative D call TRBD2 (5 bases). CDR1 and CDR2 (germline): DFQATT, SNEGSKA (reference sequence). This CDR3 has 14 amino acids. Trimming took 5 bases from V and 3 from J, leaving 14 bases between them. The CDR3 DNA reads as TGCAGTGCTGCGGTGGGGAGTTACTACAATGAGCAGTTCTTC. It translates to CSAAVGSYYNEQFF.

The table lists this clonotype with many counts. The chain employs TRBV28 and TRBJ2-7, with D perhaps given as TRBD1 or TRBD2 (5 bases each). CDR3 length: 12 residues. Per the germline V gene, CDR1 is MDHEN and CDR2 is SYDVKM. V was clipped by 7 bases and J by 4 bases, with 11 bases between them. CDR3 in amino acids: CASNFEGYEQYF. CDR3 DNA: TGTGCCAGCAATTTTGAGGGGTACGAGCAGTACTTC.

The chain has TRBV19 and TRBJ2-1, with TRBD2 identical over 7 bases. The CDR3 sequence is 13 residues long. Germline V gene data show CDR1 as LNHDA and CDR2 as SQIVND (reference sequence). The J segment lost 3 bases and the V segment lost 7 bases, leaving 3 bases of the junction unmatched. This CDR3 is CASNGLGYNEQFF. The CDR3 DNA is TGTGCCAGTAACGGACTAGGCTACAATGAGCAGTTCTTC.

This clonotype was counted many times. The chain recombines TRBV11-1 with TRBJ2-2, with 13 nucleotides matching TRBD2. The CDR3 length is 16 residues. Germline V gene data show CDR1 as SGHAT and CDR2 as FQDESV (reference sequence). J was trimmed by 6 bases and V by 5 bases; bases with no gene match: 6. DNA for the CDR3: TGTGCCAGCAGCCCCGGACTAGCGGGAGTCGCCGGGGAGCTGTTTTTT. As protein: CASSPGLAGVAGELFF.

As concerns this clonotype: It may be a read error: a sequence one base away is much more abundant. This rearrangement joins TRBV9 to TRBJ1-4; D unresolved. CDR1 and CDR2 (germline): SGDLS, YYNGEE. This CDR3 comprises 16 residues. The V and J ends lost 3 bases and 3 bases respectively, with 15 bases between them. The CDR3 region is CASSGNDGAPNEKLFF. In nucleotides, the CDR3 is TGTGCCAGCAGCGGTAACGACGGCGCACCTAATGAAAAACTGTTTTTT.

This clonotype was detected many times. The chain links TRBV15 to TRBJ2-5; D is possibly TRBD1 (5 bases). The CDR3 runs 14 residues. Trimming took off 0 bases at V and 5 bases at J, with 10 bases between the two ends. CDR1 is LNHNV, CDR2 YYDKDF, per germline (reference sequence). The CDR3 nucleotides are TGTGCCACCAGCAGAGATCGGAAGGGGGAGACCCAGTACTTC. The encoded protein is CATSRDRKGETQYF.

This clonotype was counted many times. CDR3 sequence: CASSYGHRDLNYGYTF. The DNA for the CDR3 is TGTGCCAGCAGTTATGGACACAGGGACTTGAACTATGGCTACACCTTC. V usage is TRBV6-9 and J usage is TRBJ1-2, with D possibly matching TRBD1 (6 bases). This CDR3 region has 16 residues. Trimming removed 2 bases from V and 2 bases from J, with 15 bases in between. Per the germline V gene, CDR1 is MNHGY and CDR2 is SVAAGI.

This clonotype was recorded many times. The rearrangement uses TRBV7-9 and TRBJ2-7; D unresolved. V was cut by 1 base and J by 7 bases, with 20 bases left in between. Germline CDR1 reads SEHNR; CDR2 reads FQNEAQ (reference sequence). The CDR3 is 16 residues long. The CDR3 nucleotides are TGTGCCAGCAGCTTAGGTTCGGCAGCATACTCCCGGGAGCAGTACTTC. This gives the protein CASSLGSAAYSREQYF.

Many counts were recorded for this clonotype. The rearrangement links TRBV7-9 to TRBJ2-2, with D possibly TRBD2 on 6 matching bases. This CDR3 region has 11 residues. CDR1 and CDR2 from the germline V gene are SEHNR and FQNEAQ (reference sequence). The V end was cut by 0 bases, the J end by 13 bases, with 6 bases between. CDR3 nucleotides: TGTGCCAGCAGCTTAGCGGAGGGGCTGTTTTTT. This gives the protein CASSLAEGLFF.

This clonotype was observed many times. V is TRBV6-5 and J is TRBJ2-1, with TRBD2 identical over 7 bases. The germline V gene encodes CDR1 MNHEY and CDR2 SVGAGI. V shed 2 bases and J 9 bases; nucleotides not matched to a gene: 7. This CDR3 region has 14 residues. Here the CDR3 DNA reads TGTGCCAGCAGTTACGGGGGGGAAATGGCTGAGCAGTTCTTC. Translated, it gives CASSYGGEMAEQFF.

This clonotype was counted ten times or more. V is TRBV7-8 and J is TRBJ1-1; 7 bases are shared with TRBD1. Unmatched junction bases numbered 10, after V lost 5 bases and J lost 4 bases. Germline V gene data show CDR1 as SGHVS and CDR2 as FQNEAQ. The CDR3 sequence is 15 residues long. This chain's CDR3 is CASSPLTGWSTEAFF. CDR3 DNA: TGTGCCAGCAGCCCACTGACAGGGTGGAGCACTGAAGCTTTCTTT. The full variable domain, with the rest looked up from reference TRBV7-8 and TRBJ1-1, is GAGVSQSPRYKVAKRGQDVALRCDPISGHVSLFWYQQALGQGPEFLTYFQNEAQLDKSGLPSDRFFAERPEGSVSTLKIQRTQQEDSAVYLCASSPLTGWSTEAFFGQGTRLTVV.

This clonotype was seen repeatedly, ten times or more. The rearrangement uses TRBV20-1 and TRBJ2-3; the match to TRBD2 covers 8 bases. This CDR3 spans 15 amino acids. Trimming removed 0 bases from V and 3 bases from J; junction bases left unmatched: 5. Germline values: CDR1 DFQATT, CDR2 SNEGSKA (reference sequence). Written as DNA, the CDR3 is TGCAGTGCTAGAGAGGGCCAGCGGGGGACAGATACGCAGTATTTT. Translated, it gives CSAREGQRGTDTQYF.

This clonotype was recorded at least ten times. V gene TRBV24-1 combines with J gene TRBJ1-5; 11 bases fit TRBD1. Germline CDR1 KGHDR, CDR2 SFDVKD. This CDR3 is built from 18 residues. V lost 4 bases, J lost 3 bases, and 10 bases stayed unmatched. The DNA for the CDR3 is TGTGCCACCAGTGACACGGACAGGGGGCTCGGGAACAATCAGCCCCAGCATTTT. The encoded protein is CATSDTDRGLGNNQPQHF.

This clonotype has only a few counts. The rearrangement uses TRBV27 and TRBJ1-5; D is ambiguous. The CDR3 sequence is 15 residues long. Trimming pared 3 bases from V and 4 bases from J, leaving 13 bases between. Germline lookup yields CDR1 MNHEY and CDR2 SMNVEV (reference sequence). The CDR3 here is CASSFKADTNQPQHF. The CDR3 bases are TGTGCCAGCAGTTTCAAGGCAGACACTAATCAGCCCCAGCATTTT.

Turning to this clonotype: It is likely a read error: a sequence one base away is far more abundant. The rearrangement links TRBV28 to TRBJ2-4, with 7 bases lining up with TRBD2. J was trimmed by 13 bases and V by 4 bases; bases with no gene match: 16. Germline V gene data show CDR1 as MDHEN and CDR2 as SYDVKM. This CDR3 is built from 15 residues. CDR3 in amino acids: CASSSIVLAENEQYF. For the CDR3, the DNA is TGTGCCAGCAGTTCCATCGTTCTAGCGGAAAATGAGCAGTACTTC. Together with reference TRBV28 and TRBJ2-4, the CDR3 gives the full variable domain: DVKVTQSSRYLVKRTGEKVFLECVQDMDHENMFWYRQDPGLGLRLIYFSYDVKMKEKGDIPEGYSVSREKKERFSLILESASTNQTSMYLCASSSIVLAENEQYFGAGTRLSVL.

The rearrangement joins TRBV5-8 to TRBJ2-5; a possible D gene is TRBD1 (5 bases). Trimming shortened V by 3 bases and J by 4 bases, and 13 bases separated the two germline ends. The germline V gene has CDR1 SGHTS and CDR2 YDEGEE. This CDR3 has 14 residues. The DNA for the CDR3 is TGTGCCAGCAGCTATCTCACAGGCTTAGAGACCCAGTACTTC. Protein product: CASSYLTGLETQYF.

This clonotype showed up many times. This chain joins TRBV7-9 and TRBJ1-2; D unclear. The germline gives CDR1 SEHNR, CDR2 FQNEAQ (reference sequence). Trimming shortened V by 1 base and J by 0 bases, and 9 bases separated the two germline ends. CDR3 length: 15 amino acids. The DNA for the CDR3 is TGTGCCAGCAGCTTAGAACAGCACACTAACTATGGCTACACCTTC. The encoded protein is CASSLEQHTNYGYTF.

Points on this clonotype: A single base separates this from a much larger clone, so it may be a read error. The J gene is TRBJ2-1, the V gene TRBV29-1; D may be TRBD2 (6 bases). There are 11 residues in the CDR3. In germline, CDR1 is SQVTM, CDR2 ANQGSEA. Trimming removed 4 bases from V and 13 bases from J, with 14 bases in between. CDR3 amino acids: CSVGGGASQFF. The CDR3 nucleotides are TGCAGCGTTGGAGGAGGGGCGTCCCAGTTCTTC.

This clonotype came up a few times. This sequence joins TRBV6-5 and TRBJ2-3, with a possible D match to TRBD2 (5 bases). Germline lookup yields CDR1 MNHEY and CDR2 SVGAGI. V lost 0 bases, J lost 4 bases, and 8 bases lay in between. The length of the CDR3 is 14 residues. CDR3 sequence reads: CASSYSSEADTQYF. In nucleotides, the CDR3 is TGTGCCAGCAGTTACTCTAGCGAGGCAGATACGCAGTATTTT.

The chain couples TRBV20-1 to TRBJ1-2; D unresolved. Germline V lookup: CDR1 DFQATT, CDR2 SNEGSKA (reference sequence). V lost 0 bases, J lost 5 bases, and 13 bases lay in between. The CDR3 has 14 amino acids. Here the CDR3 DNA reads TGCAGTGCTAGAGATCTTGGGCAGAAGTATGGCTACACCTTC. Its translation: CSARDLGQKYGYTF.